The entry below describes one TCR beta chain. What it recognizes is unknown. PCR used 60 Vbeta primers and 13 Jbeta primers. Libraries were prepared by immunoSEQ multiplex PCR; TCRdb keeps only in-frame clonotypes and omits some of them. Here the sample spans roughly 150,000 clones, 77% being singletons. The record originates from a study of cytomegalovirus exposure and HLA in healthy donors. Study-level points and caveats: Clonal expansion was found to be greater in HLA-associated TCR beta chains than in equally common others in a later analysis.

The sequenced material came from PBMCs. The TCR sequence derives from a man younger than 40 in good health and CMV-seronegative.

CDR3 region: CASSTPLQAAPYQETQYF. The CDR3 nucleotides read TGTGCCAGTAGTACCCCTCTTCAGGCAGCACCGTACCAAGAGACCCAGTACTTC. The chain recombines TRBV19 with TRBJ2-5; no clear D gene. V was clipped by 4 bases and J by 0 bases, with 21 bases between them. The CDR3 sequence is 18 residues long. Germline loops: CDR1 LNHDA, CDR2 SQIVND (reference sequence).